This T cell receptor beta chain was obtained from a study of T cell responses to AZD1222 COVID-19 vaccine (dated by TCRdb to the early 2020s). For the study in its entirety: AZD1222 recipients whose second dose came at about 4 weeks and those whose second dose came at about 12 weeks were combined into one group, since spike-specific TCR depth and breadth did not differ between the two schedules. Trial participants were enrolled by age into subgroups of 18-55, 56-69 and 70-plus years, and around 150, 28 and 57 TCR-sequenced participants, respectively, were included in these subgroups. TCR sequencing was performed for 230 to 250 trial participants, of whom roughly 200 were given two doses of AZD1222 and 26 were given two doses of MenACWY control vaccine.

Cut back by 6 bases and 7 bases, the V and J ends lie 20 bases apart. There are 14 amino acids in the CDR3, from cysteine to phenylalanine inclusive. Just the 42-base CDR3 DNA is kept, in frame starting at base 1. From a lookup of the germline V gene, CDR1 and CDR2 are SQVTM and ANQGSEA. The CDR3 regions of human TCRbeta chains were subjected to immunosequencing. Per the original workflow: Repertoire TCRs were matched against a reference library of SARS-CoV-2-specific TCRs generated with the MIRA antigen-specificity platform. Breadth was defined as the fraction of unique TCRs that were SARS-CoV-2-associated. Depth was defined as the fraction of total T cells that were SARS-CoV-2-associated. Using the MIRA data, each spike-specific TCR was mapped to the spike region that the TCR reacts to and placed in a CD4 or CD8 class. Log10-transformed breadth and depth values were compared by one-way ANOVA with Sidak's multiple comparisons tests. TCRdb re-hosts the immuneACCESS table, in-frame sequences only. Its copies lack some clones; in the studies checked, an unresolved V gene accounts for under half of them, and the cause for the rest is not known. That table furnishes V, J and clone size, whereas the DNA furnished D and trimming. The sample table lists 170,000 or so clones, approximately 90% of them with a count of one. The ten largest account for 2.5% to 3.5% of the sample.

Study-wide conclusions, independent of this receptor: A significant rise in spike-specific TCR breadth and depth was observed after two AZD1222 doses relative to day 0 and relative to MenACWY recipients. Reportedly, close to half of the unique spike-specific TCRs recognized epitopes lying outside the regions that are mutated in the B.1.351 and B.1.1.7 variants. Conclusions about previously exposed vaccinees are limited, since just a handful of AZD1222 recipients were seropositive for SARS-CoV-2 at baseline. The vaccine-associated CD4 TCRs covered the entire spike protein, and the dominant responses fell in regions 160-218 and 743-854. The 56-69-year group was small, and its depth increase did not reach significance, likely because of low power. Most participants were white British and females outnumbered males, and the authors suggested that clonal diversity may have been underestimated. Because no day 14 peak-response samples were available, repertoires were characterized only after the peak T cell response.

Interpreted using the paper, the time point label stands for: baseline before first vaccination. Vaccinee samples came from UK trials COV001 and COV002, including a single-blind randomized controlled phase 2/3 trial of AZD1222 (ChAdOx1 nCoV-19) in healthy adults. Trial participant PBMC samples were collected at day 0 and day 28 after the second dose for TCRbeta chain sequencing. With regard to this clone: No antigen is known for it. The sample holds no much larger clone one base away, and base qualities are not on file.

The TCR was taken from an adult in good health. Specimen: peripheral blood, collected on day 0 of AZD1222 vaccination. The rearrangement joined TRBV29-1 to TRBJ2-3; the D region may be TRBD1 or TRBD2, each matching 5 bases equally. Here the CDR3 is given as CSVDTGTPPNTQYF. The nucleotides read TGCAGCGTCGATACCGGGACCCCACCCAATACGCAGTATTTT.